One and the same sample provided the 27 T cell receptor beta chains below, sequenced in a study of blood T cell repertoires in COVID-19. Repertoires were generated with immunoSEQ multiplex PCR, while TCRdb's copy carries only in-frame clones and drops some. The sample contains about 240,000 clones, around 89% of which appear only once. Sequenced: PBMCs or T cells enriched from blood (not recorded which). These receptors originate from a woman in her 30s who had recovered from COVID-19.

This chain connects TRBV19 to TRBJ2-1; TRBD2 matches 9 bases. V shed 7 bases, J shed 6 bases, and the junction held 10 bases outside the gene matches. Germline CDR1 reads LNHDA; CDR2 reads SQIVND (reference sequence). This CDR3 has 15 amino acids. The CDR3 sequence: CASTESGTSRNEQFF. The CDR3 coding sequence is TGTGCCAGTACCGAATCCGGGACTAGCCGCAATGAGCAGTTCTTC.

The chain couples TRBV5-4 to TRBJ2-1; TRBD2 agrees at 13 bases. The CDR3 consists of 16 residues. Per germline, CDR1 SGHNT and CDR2 YYREEE (reference sequence). The trim removed 4 bases at V and 8 bases at J, leaving 9 bases unmatched. The CDR3 here is CASSPRTSGSMYEQFF. CDR3 nucleotides: TGTGCCAGCAGCCCCCGGACTAGCGGGAGTATGTATGAGCAGTTCTTC.

The rearrangement joins TRBV12-3 or TRBV12-4 to TRBJ2-2, with D unresolved. The CDR3 is 13 residues long. V lost 6 bases to trimming and J lost 6 bases, with 11 bases between them. CDR3 in amino acids: CASSYSVAGELFF. The DNA of the CDR3 is TGTGCCAGCAGCTATAGTGTGGCCGGGGAGCTGTTTTTT.

V usage is TRBV27 and J usage is TRBJ2-3, with 7 bases lining up with TRBD2. The CDR3 totals 15 residues. V lost 1 base to trimming and J lost 3 bases; unmatched junction nucleotides: 4. CDR1 and CDR2 from the germline V gene are MNHEY and SMNVEV (reference sequence). The CDR3 region is CASSLYGGSTDTQYF. DNA for the CDR3: TGTGCCAGCAGTTTATACGGCGGGAGTACAGATACGCAGTATTTT.

This clone showed up just once. The CDR3 region is CASSQFSSDYGYTF. CDR3 bases: TGCGCCAGCAGCCAATTTTCGTCGGACTATGGCTACACCTTC. The rearrangement uses TRBV4-1 and TRBJ1-2; D gene uncertain. This CDR3 spans 14 amino acids. Deletions cut 2 bases from V and 3 bases from J, with 10 bases between. CDR1 MGHRA and CDR2 YSYEKL come from the germline V gene.

This chain links TRBV19 with TRBJ2-5; a possible D gene is TRBD2 (5 bases). The V and J ends lost 5 bases and 1 base respectively, with 17 bases between them. The V gene's germline CDR1 is LNHDA and CDR2 SQIVND (reference sequence). The CDR3 contains 16 residues. CDR3 sequence (DNA): TGTGCCAGTAGTCCCGAACGACCCCGGGGCCAAGAGACCCAGTACTTC. Translating gives CASSPERPRGQETQYF.

V is TRBV5-4 and J is TRBJ2-1; 8 nucleotides match TRBD1. V dropped 4 bases and J dropped 9; count of bases not matched to a gene: 12. Germline lookup yields CDR1 SGHNT and CDR2 YYREEE (reference sequence). The CDR3 has 15 residues. The CDR3 spells CASSIAQGALGEQFF. Here the CDR3 DNA reads TGTGCCAGCAGCATCGCTCAGGGGGCCTTGGGTGAGCAGTTCTTC.

A word on this clone: Other nucleotide sequences in the sample specify the same CDR3. The V gene is TRBV7-3, the J gene TRBJ1-1; D possibly corresponds to TRBD1 (5 bases). Germline loops: CDR1 SGHTA, CDR2 FQGTGA. This CDR3 contains 13 residues. Trimming shortened V by 3 bases and J by 1 base, and 6 bases separated the two germline ends. DNA for the CDR3: TGTGCCAGCAGCTTGACAGCGAACACTGAAGCTTTCTTT. Translation: CASSLTANTEAFF.

This chain connects TRBV27 to TRBJ1-5, with 9 bases aligning to TRBD1. V dropped 5 bases and J dropped 0; count of bases not matched to a gene: 5. The CDR3 has 16 amino acids. Germline CDR1 reads MNHEY; CDR2 reads SMNVEV (reference sequence). This CDR3 is CASSNRGLGSNQPQHF. The CDR3 coding sequence is TGTGCCAGCAGTAACAGGGGGCTTGGTAGCAATCAGCCCCAGCATTTT.

The sample holds a few counts of this clone. The V call is TRBV27, the J call TRBJ2-1; the match to TRBD2 covers 8 bases. Germline values: CDR1 MNHEY, CDR2 SMNVEV (reference sequence). Trimming removed 5 bases from V and 0 bases from J; junction bases left unmatched: 18. This CDR3 contains 20 residues. DNA of the CDR3: TGTGCCAGCAGTATTATCCCCAGCGGGAGAGCCGGACCCTCCTACAATGAGCAGTTCTTC. Translation gives CASSIIPSGRAGPSYNEQFF.

The chain is built from TRBV12-3 or TRBV12-4 and TRBJ2-1, with 10 bases aligning to TRBD2. The CDR3 is 13 residues long. J lost 13 bases, V lost 3 bases, and 6 bases had no gene match. The CDR3 DNA follows: TGTGCCAGCAGTTTTAAGCGGGAGGGCCATCAGTTCTTC. It yields the protein CASSFKREGHQFF.

CDR3 region: CASSLTDRLNTEAFF. In DNA, the CDR3 is TGTGCCAGCAGCTTGACGGACAGACTGAACACTGAAGCTTTCTTT. The rearrangement links TRBV5-6 to TRBJ1-1, with a tentative D call TRBD1 (6 bases). This CDR3 is 15 amino acids long. CDR1 and CDR2 from the germline V gene are SGHDT and YYEEEE. V gave up 1 base and J gave up 0 bases, with 10 bases separating them.

This chain links TRBV7-2 with TRBJ2-3; D gene uncertain. Trimming took 5 bases from V and 1 from J, leaving 13 bases between them. The CDR3 extends over 15 amino acids. Germline V lookup: CDR1 SGHTA, CDR2 FQGNSA. CDR3 DNA: TGTGCCAGCAGCAGCGCTAGGCACCGCACAGATACGCAGTATTTT. It translates to CASSSARHRTDTQYF.

This rearrangement joins TRBV28 to TRBJ1-1; possibly TRBD1 for D (6 bases). The CDR3 sequence is 14 residues long. V was trimmed by 2 bases and J by 10 bases, leaving 17 bases between them. Germline V gene sequence: CDR1 MDHEN, CDR2 SYDVKM. CDR3 in amino acids: CASSLIPTGNGAFF. The CDR3 DNA follows: TGTGCCAGCAGTTTAATCCCCACAGGGAATGGAGCTTTCTTT.

The chain joins TRBV24-1 to TRBJ2-3; D remains unclear. The CDR3 contains 15 residues. From germline, CDR1 is KGHDR and CDR2 SFDVKD. V lost 6 bases, J lost 0 bases, and 12 bases lay in between. CDR3 loop: CATSSSLPSTDTQYF. The DNA for the CDR3 is TGTGCCACCAGTTCGAGCCTACCTAGCACAGATACGCAGTATTTT.

This clone appeared a single time. V and J are TRBV9 and TRBJ2-7; 7 bases line up with TRBD2. V gave up 4 bases and J gave up 4 bases; unmatched junction bases: 11. CDR3 length: 15 amino acids. CDR1 SGDLS and CDR2 YYNGEE come from the germline V gene. CDR3 residues: CASSSQAGERYEQYF. The CDR3 coding sequence is TGTGCCAGCAGCTCCCAGGCGGGGGAAAGGTACGAGCAGTACTTC.

The chain is built from TRBV15 and TRBJ1-4; D is undetermined. The CDR3 loop spans 15 amino acids. Germline values: CDR1 LNHNV, CDR2 YYDKDF (reference sequence). V was pared by 0 bases and J by 8 bases, with 13 bases between. Here the CDR3 reads CATSRDRGIEEKLFF. The CDR3 DNA sequence: TGTGCCACCAGCAGAGATCGAGGGATCGAGGAAAAACTGTTTTTT. Full variable domain (remainder filled in from reference TRBV15 and TRBJ1-4): DAMVIQNPRYQVTQFGKPVTLSCSQTLNHNVMYWYQQKSSQAPKLLFHYYDKDFNNEADTPDNFQSRRPNTSFCFLDIRSPGLGDTAMYLCATSRDRGIEEKLFFGSGTQLSVL.

The gene calls are TRBV7-2 and TRBJ2-2, with D unclear. The CDR3 runs 15 residues. Per germline, CDR1 SGHTA and CDR2 FQGNSA. Trimming took 2 bases from V and 4 from J, leaving 11 bases between them. The CDR3 reads CASSLRVAGTGELFF. Here the CDR3 DNA reads TGTGCCAGCAGCTTACGGGTTGCCGGCACCGGGGAGCTGTTTTTT. Using reference TRBV7-2 and TRBJ2-2 for the parts outside the CDR3, the full variable domain is GAGVSQSPSNKVTEKGKDVELRCDPISGHTALYWYRQSLGQGLEFLIYFQGNSAPDKSGLPSDRFSAERTGGSVSTLTIQRTQQEDSAVYLCASSLRVAGTGELFFGEGSRLTVL.

This clone appeared a single time. The V call is TRBV25-1, the J call TRBJ2-7, with D perhaps matching TRBD1 (5 bases). Germline V lookup: CDR1 MGHDK, CDR2 SYGVNS. This CDR3 contains 15 residues. V was cut by 1 base and J by 0 bases, with 10 bases left in between. The CDR3 loop is CASSEFRTPSYEQYF. DNA of the CDR3: TGTGCCAGCAGTGAATTTAGGACACCCTCCTACGAGCAGTACTTC.

This sequence joins TRBV9 and TRBJ1-2, with a tentative D call TRBD1 (5 bases). This CDR3 contains 15 residues. CDR1 is SGDLS and CDR2 is YYNGEE in the germline V gene. V was cut by 5 bases and J by 5 bases, with 19 bases left in between. The CDR3 spells CASREEEGRQYGYTF. CDR3 sequence (DNA): TGTGCCAGCAGGGAGGAGGAGGGGCGCCAATATGGCTACACCTTC.

The table lists this clone with a count of one. The chain joins TRBV28 to TRBJ1-1, with TRBD1 as a possible D gene (5 bases). V was cut by 4 bases and J by 7 bases, with 22 bases left in between. The CDR3 runs 16 residues. CDR1 and CDR2 from the germline V gene are MDHEN and SYDVKM. DNA of the CDR3: TGTGCCAGCAGTTATTCAGGGTATTCACGGGGAGGTGAAGCTTTCTTT. It translates to CASSYSGYSRGGEAFF.

The gene calls are TRBV28 and TRBJ1-5; D might be TRBD1 (6 bases). The CDR3 spans 17 residues. The V and J ends lost 5 bases and 6 bases respectively, with 23 bases between them. From germline, CDR1 is MDHEN and CDR2 SYDVKM. The CDR3 is CASSPPGGGTLTQPQHF. For the CDR3, the DNA is TGTGCCAGCAGTCCCCCCGGGGGAGGGACATTAACTCAGCCCCAGCATTTT.

The V call is TRBV9, the J call TRBJ1-5; 8 bases map to TRBD1. The trim removed 2 bases at V and 7 bases at J, leaving 8 bases unmatched. The CDR3 length is 15 residues. The germline V gene has CDR1 SGDLS and CDR2 YYNGEE. In nucleotides, the CDR3 is TGTGCCAGCAGCGTCTCCGACAGGGGTGGCCAGCCCCAGCATTTT. This gives the protein CASSVSDRGGQPQHF.

This rearrangement joins TRBV5-4 to TRBJ1-1; D not certain. V lost 0 bases and J lost 6, with 9 bases in between. The CDR3 spans 13 residues. Germline V gene sequence: CDR1 SGHNT, CDR2 YYREEE (reference sequence). The CDR3 protein is CASSLAGVSEAFF. CDR3 coding DNA: TGTGCCAGCAGCTTGGCCGGAGTATCTGAAGCTTTCTTT.

The chain links TRBV19 to TRBJ2-2; 8 positions agree with TRBD2. Germline loops: CDR1 LNHDA, CDR2 SQIVND (reference sequence). The CDR3 runs 16 residues. J lost 0 bases, V lost 7 bases, and 7 bases had no gene match. CDR3 sequence: CASKELTSANTGELFF. In DNA form, the CDR3 reads TGTGCCAGTAAGGAATTGACTAGCGCGAACACCGGGGAGCTGTTTTTT.

This clone was seen ten or more times. The V and J genes are TRBV7-3 and TRBJ1-1; perhaps TRBD1 as D (5 bases). The CDR3 has 14 residues. The V end was cut by 0 bases, the J end by 6 bases, with 11 bases between. The germline V gene has CDR1 SGHTA and CDR2 FQGTGA. The CDR3 loop is CASSLTAGDPEAFF. For the CDR3, the DNA is TGTGCCAGCAGCTTAACAGCGGGGGATCCTGAAGCTTTCTTT. The full variable domain, in which reference TRBV7-3 and TRBJ1-1 provide the parts outside the CDR3, is GAGVSQTPSNKVTEKGKYVELRCDPISGHTALYWYRQSLGQGPEFLIYFQGTGAADDSGLPNDRFFAVRPEGSVSTLKIQRTERGDSAVYLCASSLTAGDPEAFFGQGTRLTVV.

This rearrangement joins TRBV7-2 to TRBJ2-1; TRBD2 is a possible D gene (6 bases). Germline-derived CDR1 and CDR2 are SGHTA and FQGNSA. There are 18 residues in the CDR3. V lost 0 bases to trimming and J lost 1 base, with 16 bases between them. The CDR3 here is CASSLAPRGGESYNEQFF. Written as DNA, the CDR3 is TGTGCCAGCAGCTTAGCCCCGAGGGGAGGAGAATCCTACAATGAGCAGTTCTTC.